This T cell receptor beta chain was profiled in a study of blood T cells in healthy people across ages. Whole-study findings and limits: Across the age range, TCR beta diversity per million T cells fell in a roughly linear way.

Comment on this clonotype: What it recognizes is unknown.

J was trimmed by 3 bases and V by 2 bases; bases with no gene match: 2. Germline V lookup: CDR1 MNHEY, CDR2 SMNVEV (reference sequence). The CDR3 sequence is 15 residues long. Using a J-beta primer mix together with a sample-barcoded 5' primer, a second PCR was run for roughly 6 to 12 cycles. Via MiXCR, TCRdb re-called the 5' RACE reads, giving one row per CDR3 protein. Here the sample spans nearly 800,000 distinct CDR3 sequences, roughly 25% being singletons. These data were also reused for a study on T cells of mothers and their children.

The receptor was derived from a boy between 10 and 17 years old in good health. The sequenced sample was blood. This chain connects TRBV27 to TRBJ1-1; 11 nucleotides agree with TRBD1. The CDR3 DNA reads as TGTGCCAGCAGTTTAGGGACAGGGGGGTACACTGAAGCTTTCTTT. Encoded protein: CASSLGTGGYTEAFF.